This entry lists 3 T cell receptor beta chains sequenced from one sample in a study of blood T cell repertoires in COVID-19. The method was immunoSEQ multiplex PCR; TCRdb's version includes in-frame clones alone and lacks a portion of them. The sample holds around 15,000 clones, approximately 89% seen once. The material sequenced was peripheral blood. All receptors derive from a human donor in a cohort sampled during active COVID-19.

The chain is built from TRBV11-1 and TRBJ1-1, with D maybe TRBD1 (5 bases). The CDR3 has 14 residues. Germline values: CDR1 SGHAT, CDR2 FQDESV (reference sequence). V was cut by 5 bases and J by 5 bases, with 15 bases left in between. Here the CDR3 DNA reads TGTGCCAGCAGCCAGATGGGGAAGGGGACTGAAGCTTTCTTT. It is translated as CASSQMGKGTEAFF. Full variable domain (outside the CDR3, taken from reference TRBV11-1 and TRBJ1-1): EAEVAQSPRYKITEKSQAVAFWCDPISGHATLYWYRQILGQGPELLVQFQDESVVDDSQLPKDRFSAERLKGVDSTLKIQPAELGDSAMYLCASSQMGKGTEAFFGQGTRLTVV.

The rearrangement joins TRBV19 to TRBJ2-6; a possible D gene is TRBD1 (5 bases). CDR1 is LNHDA, CDR2 SQIVND, per germline (reference sequence). The CDR3 consists of 15 residues. Trimming took 3 bases from V and 4 from J, leaving 10 bases between them. The CDR3 DNA reads TGTGCCAGTAGTATCCCAGGGAAAGGGGCCAACGTCCTGACTTTC. This translates into CASSIPGKGANVLTF. The full variable domain, completed using reference TRBV19 and TRBJ2-6, is DGGITQSPKYLFRKEGQNVTLSCEQNLNHDAMYWYRQDPGQGLRLIYYSQIVNDFQKGDIAEGYSVSREKKESFPLTVTSAQKNPTAFYLCASSIPGKGANVLTFGAGSRLTVL.

The V gene is TRBV7-9, the J gene TRBJ2-7; D is possibly TRBD2 (6 bases). From germline, CDR1 is SEHNR and CDR2 FQNEAQ (reference sequence). The V gene lost 2 bases and the J gene lost 4 bases, with 9 bases spanning the gap. This CDR3 comprises 13 residues. Here the CDR3 DNA reads TGTGCCAGCAGCTTACTCGGGGGTTACGAGCAGTACTTC. This sequence encodes CASSLLGGYEQYF.